This TCR beta chain was obtained from a study of shared clonotypes between healthy human individuals (dated by TCRdb to 2018 to 2021). About the investigation overall: The cohort comprised two women and three men aged 18 to 49 years. Between about 0.8 and 8.9 billion PBMCs per donor were obtained by leukapheresis. For each donor, CD4 naive and CD4 memory were each run on three plates, CD8 naive on two plates, and CD8 memory on one plate. Different laboratories and diverse techniques were used to prepare libraries and sequence TCR repertoires, to increase sequencing depth and limit assay-specific biases. The study deeply sequenced blood TCR repertoires of about 5 healthy adults to estimate repertoire size and the extent of clonotype sharing between individuals. Points the paper makes about the study in general: Rarefaction of sorted-subset datasets indicated incomplete sequencing despite the large sequencing depth. Estimated clonotype richness was generally larger for naive than for memory subsets. About 4.5% of naive CD4, roughly 3.5% of naive CD8, 2% to 2.5% of memory CD4, and about 0.4% of memory CD8 clonotypes were shared across several donors. Only blood was sampled, and tissue TCR repertoires likely differ from those in blood. Clonotypes shared by all four sorted-subset donors showed higher generation probabilities than non-shared clonotypes. Pairwise subsampling led to the expectation that sequencing depth would affect the degree of clonotype sharing among donors. The genetic and exposure-history diversity represented was limited by the small number of donors.

Using the deep immunoSEQ assay, TCR CDR3 regions were amplified from genomic DNA by multiplex PCR. Extracted genomic DNA from each cell subset was distributed evenly across all wells of several immunoSEQ 96-well plates, and each plate was treated as a replicate. For sorted subsets, each replicate PCR was loaded with approximately 0.2 ug genomic DNA, equivalent to 25,000 to 30,000 T cell genomes. The purified libraries were quantified using a Qubit 3.0 fluorometer, sized with a Bioanalyzer 2100, and then quantified again using the KAPA Library Quantification kit. A separate single-read 150-cycle Illumina NextSeq 550 flow cell was used to sequence each immunoSEQ 96-well plate. Processing in the source paper ran as follows. Because the immunoSEQ output included only junctional sequences and no quality scores, the filtering could not be the same as the filtering used for full-length reads. Sequences were annotated with PyIR, a Python wrapper for IgBLAST v1.9, and V/J genes and CDR3 were assigned using IMGT germline references. Reads with weak V/J assignments (E-value above 1e-6), missing CDR3, stop codons, out-of-frame junctions, or ambiguous translated residues were removed. A V3J clonotype was defined by an identical inferred V gene, J gene, and CDR3 amino acid sequence. The percentage overlap between two repertoires was calculated by dividing the number of shared unique clonotypes by the size of the smaller repertoire. Three approaches were used to assess repertoire richness: RTK rarefaction, the Chao1 estimator, and Recon v2.1 estimates of unobserved clonotypes. For all TCRbeta clonotypes obtained by the gDNA method from several donors, generation probabilities were computed with OLGA. TCRdb carries this immuneACCESS record with in-frame sequences only. Its versions omit some clonotypes, under half of them owing to an unresolved V gene in the studies checked, with the rest unexplained. The V and J calls and clone size were taken over from that table, and D and trimming were inferred from the DNA. Counted in this sample were around 2.5 million clones; approximately 93% of them appeared once. The ten largest clones take up 0.36% of the sample.

The donors were healthy, HIV-negative adults who had no recently reported acute infections or vaccinations. Only Caucasian adults living in Nashville, Tennessee, USA were represented among the donors. Magnetic negative selection was used to enrich CD4+ T cells, after which naive cells were positively selected on CD45RA and the negative fraction became the memory subset. Blood was collected by leukapheresis, and PBMCs were isolated by Ficoll-Histopaque density gradient centrifugation and then cryopreserved in liquid nitrogen vapor phase. Purity and quantity of every magnetically sorted T cell population were checked by analytical flow cytometry. Genomic DNA was isolated from every sorted fraction and measured by UV absorbance on a Nanodrop 2000c. The germline V gene yields MDHEN for CDR1 and SYDVKM for CDR2. Inclusive of the bounding cysteine and phenylalanine, the CDR3 is 15 residues long. Only the CDR3 part of the read is kept: 45 bases, read in frame from the first base. V is cut by 6 bases and J by 2 bases, and the space between the germline ends is 14 bases.

On this clone: Its antigen is unknown. No base quality information exists; no much larger clone differs at one position.

The sequencing sample was made of naive CD4+ T cells from PBMCs. Interpreted using the paper, the cell subset or site label stands for: CD45RA+ positively selected. This clonotype was obtained from a man aged 18 to 29 in good health. Some clones in this sample may be carry-over from other donors' samples. Here the chain combines TRBV28 and TRBJ2-1, with the D gene not clear enough to name. The CDR3 protein: CASSRTTPPYNEQFF. In nucleotide form, the sequence is TGTGCCAGCAGCCGCACTACCCCCCCCTACAATGAGCAGTTCTTC.